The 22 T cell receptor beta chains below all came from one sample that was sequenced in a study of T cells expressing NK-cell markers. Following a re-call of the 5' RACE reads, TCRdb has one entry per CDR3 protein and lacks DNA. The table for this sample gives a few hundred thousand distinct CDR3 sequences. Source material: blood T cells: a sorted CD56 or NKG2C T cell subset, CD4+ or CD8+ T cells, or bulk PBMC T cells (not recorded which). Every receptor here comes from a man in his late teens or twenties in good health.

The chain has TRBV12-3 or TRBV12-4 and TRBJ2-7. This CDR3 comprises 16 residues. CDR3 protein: CASSLMGQRASYEQYF.

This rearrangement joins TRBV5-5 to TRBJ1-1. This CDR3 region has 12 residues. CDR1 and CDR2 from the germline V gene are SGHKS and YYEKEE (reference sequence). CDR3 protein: CASSVDFWEAFF.

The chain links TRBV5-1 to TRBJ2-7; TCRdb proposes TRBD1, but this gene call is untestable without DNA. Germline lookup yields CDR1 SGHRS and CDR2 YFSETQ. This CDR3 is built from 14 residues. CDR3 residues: CASSWTGGGYEQYF. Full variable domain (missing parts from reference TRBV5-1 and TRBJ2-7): KAGVTQTPRYLIKTRGQQVTLSCSPISGHRSVSWYQQTPGQGLQFLFEYFSETQRNKGNFPGRFSGRQFSNSRSEMNVSTLELGDSALYLCASSWTGGGYEQYFGPGTRLTVT.

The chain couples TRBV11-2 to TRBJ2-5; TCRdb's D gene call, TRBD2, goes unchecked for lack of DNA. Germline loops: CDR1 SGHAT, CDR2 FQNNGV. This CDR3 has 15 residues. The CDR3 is CASSGTSGSGETQYF. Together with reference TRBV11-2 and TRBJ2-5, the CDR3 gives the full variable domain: EAGVAQSPRYKIIEKRQSVAFWCNPISGHATLYWYQQILGQGPKLLIQFQNNGVVDDSQLPKDRFSAERLKGVDSTLKIQPAKLEDSAVYLCASSGTSGSGETQYFGPGTRLLVL.

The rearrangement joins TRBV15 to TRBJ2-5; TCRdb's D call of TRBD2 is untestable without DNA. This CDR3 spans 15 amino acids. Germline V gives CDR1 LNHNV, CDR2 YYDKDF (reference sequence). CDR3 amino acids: CATTRGLASEETQYF. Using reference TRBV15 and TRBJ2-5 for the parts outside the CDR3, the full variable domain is DAMVIQNPRYQVTQFGKPVTLSCSQTLNHNVMYWYQQKSSQAPKLLFHYYDKDFNNEADTPDNFQSRRPNTSFCFLDIRSPGLGDTAMYLCATTRGLASEETQYFGPGTRLLVL.

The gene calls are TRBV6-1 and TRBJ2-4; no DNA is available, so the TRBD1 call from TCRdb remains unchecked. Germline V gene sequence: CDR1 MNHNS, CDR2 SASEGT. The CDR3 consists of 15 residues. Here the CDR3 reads CASSPQDRARDIQYF.

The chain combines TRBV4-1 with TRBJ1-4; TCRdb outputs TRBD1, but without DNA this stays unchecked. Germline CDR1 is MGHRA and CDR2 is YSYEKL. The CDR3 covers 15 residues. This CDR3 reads CASSTLGTVLEKLFF.

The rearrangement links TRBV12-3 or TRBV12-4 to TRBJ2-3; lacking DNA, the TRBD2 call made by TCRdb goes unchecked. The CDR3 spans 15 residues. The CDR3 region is CASRTGTSGSHTQYF.

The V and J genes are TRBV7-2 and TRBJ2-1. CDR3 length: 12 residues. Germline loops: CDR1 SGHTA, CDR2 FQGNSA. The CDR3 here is CASSFPSAGQFF.

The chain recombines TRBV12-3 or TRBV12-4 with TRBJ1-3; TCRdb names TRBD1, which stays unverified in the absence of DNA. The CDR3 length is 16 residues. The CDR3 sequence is CASSLTGGVSGNTIYF.

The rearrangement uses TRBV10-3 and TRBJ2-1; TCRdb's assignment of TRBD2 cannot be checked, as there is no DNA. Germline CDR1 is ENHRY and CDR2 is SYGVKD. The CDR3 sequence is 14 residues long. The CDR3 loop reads CAISGGGDLDEQFF.

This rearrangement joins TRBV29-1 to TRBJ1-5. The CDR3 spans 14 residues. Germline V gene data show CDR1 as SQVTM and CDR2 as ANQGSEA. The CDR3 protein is CSVPGPRGNQPQHF.

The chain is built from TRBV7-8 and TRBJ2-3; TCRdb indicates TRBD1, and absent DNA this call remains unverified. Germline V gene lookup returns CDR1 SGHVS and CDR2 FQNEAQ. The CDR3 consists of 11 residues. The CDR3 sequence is CASSPGQSQYF.

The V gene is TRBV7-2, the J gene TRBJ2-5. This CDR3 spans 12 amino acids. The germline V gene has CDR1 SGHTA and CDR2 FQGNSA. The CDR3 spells CASSLGLAPQYF.

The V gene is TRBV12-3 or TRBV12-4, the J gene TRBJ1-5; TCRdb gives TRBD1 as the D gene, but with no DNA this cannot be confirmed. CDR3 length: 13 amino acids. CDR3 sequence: CASSIQGRQPQHF.

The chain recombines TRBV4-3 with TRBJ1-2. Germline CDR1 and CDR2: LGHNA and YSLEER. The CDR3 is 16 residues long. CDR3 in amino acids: CASSQPDAAAYYGYTF.

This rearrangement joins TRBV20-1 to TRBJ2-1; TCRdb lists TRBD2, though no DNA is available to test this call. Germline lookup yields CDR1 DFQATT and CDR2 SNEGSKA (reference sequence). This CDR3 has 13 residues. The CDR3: CSAREDTYNEQFF.

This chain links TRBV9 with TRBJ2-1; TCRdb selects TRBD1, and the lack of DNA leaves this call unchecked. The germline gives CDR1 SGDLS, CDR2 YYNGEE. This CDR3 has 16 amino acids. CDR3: CASSAEGRYSYNEQFF.

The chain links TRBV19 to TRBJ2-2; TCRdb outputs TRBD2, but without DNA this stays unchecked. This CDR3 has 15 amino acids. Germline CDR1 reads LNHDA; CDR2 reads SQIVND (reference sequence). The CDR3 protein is CASSIASGGTGELFF.

CDR3 sequence reads: CASRTGVTEAFF. V is TRBV25-1 and J is TRBJ1-1; there is no DNA to check the TCRdb D call of TRBD1. The CDR3 has 12 amino acids. In germline, CDR1 is MGHDK, CDR2 SYGVNS. Complete variable domain (other parts from reference TRBV25-1 and TRBJ1-1): EADIYQTPRYLVIGTGKKITLECSQTMGHDKMYWYQQDPGMELHLIHYSYGVNSTEKGDLSSESTVSRIRTEHFPLTLESARPSHTSQYLCASRTGVTEAFFGQGTRLTVV.

The CDR3 spells CSASAGGAKETQYF. The chain carries TRBV20-1 and TRBJ2-5; as DNA is missing, the TRBD1 call by TCRdb cannot be tested. This CDR3 is built from 14 residues. Germline-derived CDR1 and CDR2 are DFQATT and SNEGSKA (reference sequence).

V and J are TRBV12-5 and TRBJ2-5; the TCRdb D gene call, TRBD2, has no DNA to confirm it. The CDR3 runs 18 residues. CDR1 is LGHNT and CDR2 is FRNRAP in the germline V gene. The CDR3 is CASGLADSSALESKTQYF.